The 19 T cell receptor beta chains reported below all come from one sample, sequenced in a study of early T cells in non-severe SARS-CoV-2 infection. TCRdb independently ran MiXCR on the 5' RACE reads; one entry per CDR3 protein. The data show 68,000 or so distinct CDR3 sequences, roughly 11% seen once. Specimen: whole blood. The origin of the receptors is an adult who was a healthcare worker with PCR-confirmed SARS-CoV-2 infection or an uninfected control (not recorded which).

This clonotype was seen at least ten times. V is TRBV18 and J is TRBJ1-3; TRBD1 might be the D (5 bases). From germline, CDR1 is KGHSH and CDR2 LQKENI. CDR3 length equals 15 residues. The V end was cut by 2 bases, the J end by 0 bases, with 8 bases between. The CDR3, as DNA: TGTGCCAGCTCACCAGACAGCTCCTCTGGAAACACCATATATTTT. Its translation is CASSPDSSSGNTIYF. The full variable domain, rest sourced from reference TRBV18 and TRBJ1-3, is NAGVMQNPRHLVRRRGQEARLRCSPMKGHSHVYWYRQLPEEGLKFMVYLQKENIIDESGMPKERFSAEFPKEGPSILRIQQVVRGDSAAYFCASSPDSSSGNTIYFGEGSWLTVV.

V usage is TRBV15 and J usage is TRBJ2-4; D not resolved. The CDR3 totals 16 residues. Germline V CDR1 and CDR2: LNHNV, YYDKDF (reference sequence). V dropped 3 bases and J dropped 6 bases, with 18 bases sitting between them. CDR3 sequence (DNA): TGTGCCACCAGCAGGGGCGGACCAACCAAGGGAAACATTCAGTACTTC. This sequence encodes CATSRGGPTKGNIQYF.

The rearrangement uses TRBV28 and TRBJ2-6; D uncertain. CDR1 is MDHEN and CDR2 is SYDVKM in the germline V gene. The CDR3 sequence is 16 residues long. V shed 7 bases and J shed 0 bases, with 13 bases lying between them. CDR3 DNA: TGTGCCAGCATGGGTTCCGCAACCTCTGGGGCCAACGTCCTGACTTTC. This translates into CASMGSATSGANVLTF.

The table lists this clonotype with many counts. The chain is built from TRBV28 and TRBJ1-1; 9 nucleotides match TRBD1. The CDR3 consists of 14 residues. V shed 2 bases, J shed 6 bases, and the junction held 4 bases outside the gene matches. Germline V gives CDR1 MDHEN, CDR2 SYDVKM. The CDR3 spells CASSLTQGASEAFF. CDR3 sequence (DNA): TGTGCCAGCAGTTTAACACAGGGGGCCTCTGAAGCTTTCTTT. Full variable domain (missing parts from reference TRBV28 and TRBJ1-1): DVKVTQSSRYLVKRTGEKVFLECVQDMDHENMFWYRQDPGLGLRLIYFSYDVKMKEKGDIPEGYSVSREKKERFSLILESASTNQTSMYLCASSLTQGASEAFFGQGTRLTVV.

Many counts were recorded for this clonotype. J is TRBJ2-1 and V is TRBV18; a possible D gene is TRBD1 (7 bases). V was trimmed by 5 bases and J by 7 bases, leaving 12 bases between them. Germline assignment: CDR1 KGHSH and CDR2 LQKENI. There are 13 residues in the CDR3. CDR3 sequence: CASSYAGGNEQFF. The CDR3 nucleotides read TGTGCCAGCTCATATGCAGGGGGGAATGAGCAGTTCTTC.

This clonotype has more than one count but fewer than ten. The V call is TRBV12-3 or TRBV12-4, the J call TRBJ2-7; D is possibly TRBD1 or TRBD2 (5 bases each). V dropped 6 bases and J dropped 5 bases, with 17 bases sitting between them. This CDR3 spans 14 amino acids. CDR3 loop: CASSVRGRSDEQYF. The DNA for the CDR3 is TGTGCCAGCAGCGTCCGGGGCCGCTCGGACGAGCAGTACTTC.

This chain connects TRBV5-1 to TRBJ1-4; D call uncertain. Trimming removed 0 bases at V and 0 bases at J, with 9 bases between. Germline V CDR1 and CDR2: SGHRS, YFSETQ. This CDR3 has 16 residues. CDR3 in amino acids: CASSLVGQTTNEKLFF. CDR3 coding DNA: TGCGCCAGCAGCTTGGTAGGGCAGACAACTAATGAAAAACTGTTTTTT.

The chain couples TRBV6-2 or TRBV6-3 to TRBJ2-5, with TRBD2 as a possible D gene (6 bases). The CDR3 is made up of 14 amino acids. V was pared by 2 bases and J by 2 bases, with 9 bases between. CDR1 MNHEY and CDR2 SVGEGT come from the germline V gene. Here the CDR3 reads CASSYGAGQETQYF. CDR3 bases: TGTGCCAGCAGTTACGGGGCGGGACAAGAGACCCAGTACTTC.

The chain combines TRBV7-9 with TRBJ2-1; TRBD2 might be the D (6 bases). Germline CDR1 reads SEHNR; CDR2 reads FQNEAQ (reference sequence). CDR3 length: 15 residues. The V end lost 1 base, the J end lost 4 bases, and 11 bases lay between the germline ends. The CDR3 coding sequence is TGTGCCAGCAGCTTAGACGTCGGGGGATACAATGAGCAGTTCTTC. Protein sequence: CASSLDVGGYNEQFF.

The chain couples TRBV28 to TRBJ1-6; D ambiguous. The CDR3 loop spans 14 amino acids. Between the trimmed V and J ends, which lost 8 bases and 0 bases, there was a span of 8 bases. The germline gives CDR1 MDHEN, CDR2 SYDVKM. CDR3 nucleotides: TGTGCCAGCGGCGTAAGCTCCTATAATTCACCCCTCCACTTT. It yields the protein CASGVSSYNSPLHF.

This clonotype was observed at least ten times. This rearrangement joins TRBV7-9 to TRBJ2-3; 7 nucleotides line up with TRBD2. The germline V gene encodes CDR1 SEHNR and CDR2 FQNEAQ (reference sequence). This CDR3 has 16 amino acids. J was trimmed by 3 bases and V by 5 bases; bases with no gene match: 11. CDR3 bases: TGTGCCAGCAGCACGGCATGGACTAGTAGTACAGATACGCAGTATTTT. It is translated as CASSTAWTSSTDTQYF.

This clonotype has only a few counts. The chain has TRBV20-1 and TRBJ2-2; TRBD2 matches 8 bases. V was pared by 0 bases and J by 4 bases, with 10 bases of the junction left unmatched. The germline CDR1 and CDR2 sequences are DFQATT and SNEGSKA (reference sequence). CDR3 length: 17 amino acids. CDR3 amino acids: CSARDRRLARSTGELFF. The CDR3 DNA reads TGCAGTGCTAGAGATAGGAGACTAGCGCGAAGCACCGGGGAGCTGTTTTTT.

This clonotype was seen repeatedly, ten times or more. This sequence joins TRBV2 and TRBJ2-3; possibly TRBD1 or TRBD2 for D (5 bases each). V was clipped by 4 bases and J by 2 bases, with 7 bases between them. CDR1 is SNHLY, CDR2 FYNNEI, per germline. This CDR3 spans 13 amino acids. The CDR3 DNA reads as TGTGCCAGCAGTGGGGACGACACAGATACGCAGTATTTT. This gives the protein CASSGDDTDTQYF.

This clonotype was seen ten or more times. The chain combines TRBV20-1 with TRBJ1-2; 8 bases agree with TRBD1. Germline values: CDR1 DFQATT, CDR2 SNEGSKA (reference sequence). The V gene end was trimmed by 3 bases and the J gene end by 8 bases; junction bases not matched to a gene: 11. This CDR3 region has 14 residues. CDR3 region: CSARVSGGAEGYTF. As DNA, the CDR3 is TGCAGTGCTAGGGTTTCAGGGGGCGCGGAAGGCTACACCTTC.

This chain connects TRBV11-2 to TRBJ2-2, with D perhaps matching TRBD1 (5 bases). Germline loops: CDR1 SGHAT, CDR2 FQNNGV. CDR3 length: 15 residues. Between the trimmed V and J ends, which lost 5 bases and 0 bases, there was a span of 10 bases. The CDR3, as DNA: TGTGCCAGCAGCACACAGGTTACGAACACCGGGGAGCTGTTTTTT. Translating gives CASSTQVTNTGELFF.

The chain recombines TRBV28 with TRBJ2-5, with D perhaps matching TRBD2 (5 bases). There are 15 residues in the CDR3. Germline CDR1 MDHEN, CDR2 SYDVKM. V was trimmed by 5 bases and J by 5 bases, leaving 18 bases between them. The CDR3 loop reads CASSALGREVETQYF. CDR3 DNA sequence: TGTGCCAGCAGTGCACTTGGTCGGGAAGTGGAGACCCAGTACTTC.

This clonotype was seen a handful of times. This sequence joins TRBV28 and TRBJ2-7, with D possibly matching TRBD1 (6 bases). The length of the CDR3 is 12 residues. The V gene's germline CDR1 is MDHEN and CDR2 SYDVKM. V lost 4 bases, J lost 4 bases, and 8 bases lay in between. The CDR3 DNA is TGTGCCAGCAGTTGGGACACATACGAGCAGTACTTC. Residues: CASSWDTYEQYF.

This clonotype was seen a handful of times. The CDR3 is CASSADFPNQPQHF. DNA for the CDR3: TGTGCCAGCAGTGCGGACTTCCCCAATCAGCCCCAGCATTTT. The V and J genes are TRBV2 and TRBJ1-5; D uncertain. Germline V gene data show CDR1 as SNHLY and CDR2 as FYNNEI. The CDR3 sequence is 14 residues long. V was clipped by 4 bases and J by 3 bases, with 10 bases between them.

This clonotype was counted only a few times. The CDR3 bases are TGTGCCAGCAGCCCTCTGACAGGAAAGAACACCGGGGAGCTGTTTTTT. As protein: CASSPLTGKNTGELFF. The chain couples TRBV11-3 to TRBJ2-2; TRBD1 is a possible D gene (6 bases). CDR1 and CDR2 from the germline V gene are SGHNT and YENEEA. V lost 5 bases and J 1 base, leaving 14 bases between the germline ends. The CDR3 has 16 residues.